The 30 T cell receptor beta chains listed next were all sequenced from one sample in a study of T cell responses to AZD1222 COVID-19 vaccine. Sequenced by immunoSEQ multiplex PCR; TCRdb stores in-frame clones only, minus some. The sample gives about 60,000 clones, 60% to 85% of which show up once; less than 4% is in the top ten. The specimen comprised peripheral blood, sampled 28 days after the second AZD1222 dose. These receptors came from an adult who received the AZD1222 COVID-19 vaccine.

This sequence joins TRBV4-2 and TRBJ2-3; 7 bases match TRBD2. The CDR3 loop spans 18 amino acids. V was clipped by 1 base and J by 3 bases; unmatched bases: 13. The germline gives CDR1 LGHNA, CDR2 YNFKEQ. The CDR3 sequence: CASSQVGEGLAETDTQYF. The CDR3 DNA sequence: TGTGCCAGCAGCCAAGTTGGGGAGGGGTTAGCGGAAACAGATACGCAGTATTTT.

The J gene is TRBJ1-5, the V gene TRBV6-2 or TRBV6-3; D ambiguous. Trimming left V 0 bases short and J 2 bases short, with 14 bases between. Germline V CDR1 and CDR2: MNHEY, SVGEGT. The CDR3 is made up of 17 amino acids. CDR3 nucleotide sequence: TGTGCCAGCAGTTACTCGATGTTGGGGATCGGCAATCAGCCCCAGCATTTT. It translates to CASSYSMLGIGNQPQHF.

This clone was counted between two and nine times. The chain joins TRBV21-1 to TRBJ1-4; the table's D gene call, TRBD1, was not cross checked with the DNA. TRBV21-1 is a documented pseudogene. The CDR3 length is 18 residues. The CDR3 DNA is TGTGCCAGCAGCAAAGCCGCGGGGACCGGGACAGGTTACGAAAAACTGTTTTTT. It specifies CASSKAAGTGTGYEKLFF.

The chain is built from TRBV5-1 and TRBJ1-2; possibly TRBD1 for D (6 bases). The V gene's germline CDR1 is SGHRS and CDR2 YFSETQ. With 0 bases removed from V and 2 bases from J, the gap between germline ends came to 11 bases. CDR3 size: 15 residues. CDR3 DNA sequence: TGCGCCAGCAGCTTGGGATCAGGGGAGAACTATGGCTACACCTTC. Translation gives CASSLGSGENYGYTF. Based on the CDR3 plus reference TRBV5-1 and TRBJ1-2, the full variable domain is KAGVTQTPRYLIKTRGQQVTLSCSPISGHRSVSWYQQTPGQGLQFLFEYFSETQRNKGNFPGRFSGRQFSNSRSEMNVSTLELGDSALYLCASSLGSGENYGYTFGSGTRLTVV.

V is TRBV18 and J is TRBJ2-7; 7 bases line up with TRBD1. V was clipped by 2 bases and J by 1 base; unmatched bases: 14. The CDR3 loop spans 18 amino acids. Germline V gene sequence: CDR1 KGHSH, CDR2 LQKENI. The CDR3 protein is CASSPSPGQRMISYEQYF. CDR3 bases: TGTGCCAGCTCACCATCGCCGGGACAGCGAATGATATCCTACGAGCAGTACTTC.

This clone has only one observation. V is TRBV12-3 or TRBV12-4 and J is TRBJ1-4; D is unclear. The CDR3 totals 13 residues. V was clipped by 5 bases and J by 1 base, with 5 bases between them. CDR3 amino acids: CASSGQTNEKLFF. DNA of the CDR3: TGTGCCAGCAGTGGCCAAACTAATGAAAAACTGTTTTTT.

CDR3 DNA sequence: TGTGCCAGCAGCCAGACCGGGACAATCTATGGCTACACCTTC. Translating it yields CASSQTGTIYGYTF. The rearrangement links TRBV3-1 (or the pseudogene TRBV3-2) to TRBJ1-2, with D tentatively TRBD1 (6 bases). The V and J ends lost 3 bases and 4 bases respectively, with 12 bases between them. Germline CDR1 reads LGHDT; CDR2 reads YNNKEL (reference sequence). The CDR3 is 14 amino acids.

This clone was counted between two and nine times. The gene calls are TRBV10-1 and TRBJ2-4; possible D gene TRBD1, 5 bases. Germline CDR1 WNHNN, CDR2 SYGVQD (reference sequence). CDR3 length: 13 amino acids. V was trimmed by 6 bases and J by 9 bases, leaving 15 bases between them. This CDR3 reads CASSASYQGIQYF. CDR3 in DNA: TGCGCCAGCAGCGCAAGCTATCAGGGCATTCAGTACTTC.

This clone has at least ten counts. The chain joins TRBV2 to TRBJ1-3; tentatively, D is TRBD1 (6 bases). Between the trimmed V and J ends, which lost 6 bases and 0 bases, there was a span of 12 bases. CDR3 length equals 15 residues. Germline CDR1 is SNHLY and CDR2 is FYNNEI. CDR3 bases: TGTGCCAGCAGGGCAGGGGTTTTCTCTGGAAACACCATATATTTT. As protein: CASRAGVFSGNTIYF.

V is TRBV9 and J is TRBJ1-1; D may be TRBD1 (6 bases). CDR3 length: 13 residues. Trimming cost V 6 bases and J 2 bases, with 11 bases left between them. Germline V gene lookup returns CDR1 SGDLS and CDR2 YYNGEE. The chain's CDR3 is CASNKGQNTEAFF. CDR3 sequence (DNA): TGTGCCAGCAACAAGGGACAAAACACTGAAGCTTTCTTT.

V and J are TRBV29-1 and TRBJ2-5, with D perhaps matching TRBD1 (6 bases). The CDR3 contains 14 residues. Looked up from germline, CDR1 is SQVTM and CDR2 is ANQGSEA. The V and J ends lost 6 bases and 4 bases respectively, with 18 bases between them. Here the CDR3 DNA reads TGCAGCGTAACAGGGACCTTTGGGTTAGAGACCCAGTACTTC. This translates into CSVTGTFGLETQYF.

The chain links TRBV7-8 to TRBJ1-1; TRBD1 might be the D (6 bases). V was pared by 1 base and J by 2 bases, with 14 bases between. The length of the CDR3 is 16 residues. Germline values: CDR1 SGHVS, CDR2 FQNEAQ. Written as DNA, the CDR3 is TGTGCCAGCAGCTTAGGTGGGGGCAGAATAAACACTGAAGCTTTCTTT. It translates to CASSLGGGRINTEAFF.

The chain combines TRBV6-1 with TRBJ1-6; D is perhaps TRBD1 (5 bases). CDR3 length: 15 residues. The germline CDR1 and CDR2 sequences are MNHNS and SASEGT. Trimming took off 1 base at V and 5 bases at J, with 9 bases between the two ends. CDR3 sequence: CASSEDRPHNSPLHF. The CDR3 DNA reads TGTGCCAGCAGTGAAGACAGGCCCCATAATTCACCCCTCCACTTT.

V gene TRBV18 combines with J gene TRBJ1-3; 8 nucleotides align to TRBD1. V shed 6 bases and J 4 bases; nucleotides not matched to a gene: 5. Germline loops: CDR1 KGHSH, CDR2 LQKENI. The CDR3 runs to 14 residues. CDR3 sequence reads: CASSMDRDGNTIYF. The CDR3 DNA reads TGTGCCAGCTCCATGGACAGGGACGGAAACACCATATATTTT.

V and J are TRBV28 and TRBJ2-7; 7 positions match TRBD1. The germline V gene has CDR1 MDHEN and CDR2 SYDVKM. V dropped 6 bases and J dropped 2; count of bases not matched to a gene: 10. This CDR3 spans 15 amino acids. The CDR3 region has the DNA TGTGCCAGCAGCTGGGCATGGGGACAGACCTACGAGCAGTACTTC. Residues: CASSWAWGQTYEQYF.

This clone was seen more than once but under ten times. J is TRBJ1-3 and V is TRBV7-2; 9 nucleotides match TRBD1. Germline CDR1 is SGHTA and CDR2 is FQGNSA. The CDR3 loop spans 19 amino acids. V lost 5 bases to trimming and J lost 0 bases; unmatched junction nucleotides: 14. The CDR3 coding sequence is TGTGCCAGCAGCCCCCGGGCGGGGACAGGGTTTCTCTCTGGAAACACCATATATTTT. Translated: CASSPRAGTGFLSGNTIYF.

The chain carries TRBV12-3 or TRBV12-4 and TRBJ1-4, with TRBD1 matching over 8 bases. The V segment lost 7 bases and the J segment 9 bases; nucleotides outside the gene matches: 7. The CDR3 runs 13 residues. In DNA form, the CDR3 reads TGTGCCAGCACTATCGGGACAGGTCAAAAACTGTTTTTT. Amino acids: CASTIGTGQKLFF.

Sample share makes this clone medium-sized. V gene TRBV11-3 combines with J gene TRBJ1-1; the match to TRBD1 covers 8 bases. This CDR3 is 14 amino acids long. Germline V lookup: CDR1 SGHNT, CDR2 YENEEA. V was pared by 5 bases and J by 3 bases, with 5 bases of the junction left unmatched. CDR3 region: CASSARTGYTEAFF. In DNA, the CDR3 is TGTGCCAGCAGCGCCCGGACAGGGTACACTGAAGCTTTCTTT.

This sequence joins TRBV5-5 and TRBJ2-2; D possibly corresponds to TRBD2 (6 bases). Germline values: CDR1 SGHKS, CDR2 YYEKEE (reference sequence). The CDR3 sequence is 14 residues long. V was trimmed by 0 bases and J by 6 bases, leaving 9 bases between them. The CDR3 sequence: CASSLVPGAGELFF. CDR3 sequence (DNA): TGTGCCAGCAGCTTGGTCCCGGGGGCCGGGGAGCTGTTTTTT.

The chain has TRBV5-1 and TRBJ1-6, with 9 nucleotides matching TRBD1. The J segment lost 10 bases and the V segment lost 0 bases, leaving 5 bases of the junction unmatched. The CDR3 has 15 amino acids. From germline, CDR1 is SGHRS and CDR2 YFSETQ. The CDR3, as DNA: TGCGCCAGCAGCTTGGGGGACAGGGAGGGCTCACCCCTCCACTTT. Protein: CASSLGDREGSPLHF.

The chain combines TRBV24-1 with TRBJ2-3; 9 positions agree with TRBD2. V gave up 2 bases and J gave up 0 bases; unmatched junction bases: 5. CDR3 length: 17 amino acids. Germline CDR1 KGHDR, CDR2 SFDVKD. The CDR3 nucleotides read TGTGCCACCAGTGATTGGCTAGCGGGGTCTAGCACAGATACGCAGTATTTT. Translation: CATSDWLAGSSTDTQYF.

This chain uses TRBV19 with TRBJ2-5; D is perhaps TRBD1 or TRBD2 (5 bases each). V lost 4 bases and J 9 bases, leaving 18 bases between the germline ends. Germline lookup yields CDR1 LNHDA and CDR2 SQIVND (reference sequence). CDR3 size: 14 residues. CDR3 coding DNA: TGTGCCAGTAGTAAGGCCTCGGGGCCTCGGGCCCAGTACTTC. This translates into CASSKASGPRAQYF.

The CDR3 DNA follows: TGTGCCAGCAGACAGGAGGCCCACTCTGGCTACACCTTC. It translates to CASRQEAHSGYTF. The chain combines TRBV6-5 with TRBJ1-2; weak D call: TRBD1 (5 bases). With 6 bases removed from V and 7 bases from J, the gap between germline ends came to 15 bases. In germline, CDR1 is MNHEY, CDR2 SVGAGI. This CDR3 is 13 amino acids long.

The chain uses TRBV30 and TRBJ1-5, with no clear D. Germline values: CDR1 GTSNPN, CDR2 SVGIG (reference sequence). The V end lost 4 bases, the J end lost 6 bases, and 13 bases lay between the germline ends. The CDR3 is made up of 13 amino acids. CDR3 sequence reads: CAWTPAGGQPQHF. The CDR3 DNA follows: TGTGCCTGGACCCCGGCTGGCGGTCAGCCCCAGCATTTT.

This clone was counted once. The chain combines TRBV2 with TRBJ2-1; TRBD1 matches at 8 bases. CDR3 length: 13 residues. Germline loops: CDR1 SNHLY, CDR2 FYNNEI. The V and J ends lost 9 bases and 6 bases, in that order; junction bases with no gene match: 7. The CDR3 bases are TGTGCCAGACAGACAGGGGAACGCAATGAGCAGTTCTTC. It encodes CARQTGERNEQFF.

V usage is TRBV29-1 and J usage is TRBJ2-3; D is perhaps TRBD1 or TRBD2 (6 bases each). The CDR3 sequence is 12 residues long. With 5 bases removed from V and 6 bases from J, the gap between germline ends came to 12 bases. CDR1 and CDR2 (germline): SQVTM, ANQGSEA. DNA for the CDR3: TGCAGCGTTTCTGGGGGGCTGGATACGCAGTATTTT. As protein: CSVSGGLDTQYF.

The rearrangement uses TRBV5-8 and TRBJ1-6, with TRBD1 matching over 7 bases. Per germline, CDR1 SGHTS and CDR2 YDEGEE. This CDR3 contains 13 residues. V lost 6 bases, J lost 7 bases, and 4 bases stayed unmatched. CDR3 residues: CASTGTANSPLHF. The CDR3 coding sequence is TGTGCCAGCACTGGGACAGCCAATTCACCCCTCCACTTT.

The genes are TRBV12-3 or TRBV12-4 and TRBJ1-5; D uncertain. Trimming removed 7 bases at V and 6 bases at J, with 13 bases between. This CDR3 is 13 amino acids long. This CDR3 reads CASTTGWPQPQHF. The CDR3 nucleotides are TGTGCCAGCACCACCGGCTGGCCTCAGCCCCAGCATTTT.

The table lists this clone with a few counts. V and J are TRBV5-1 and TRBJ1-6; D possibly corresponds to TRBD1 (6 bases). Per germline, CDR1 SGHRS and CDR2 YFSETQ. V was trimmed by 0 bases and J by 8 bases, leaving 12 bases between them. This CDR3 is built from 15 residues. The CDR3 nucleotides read TGCGCCAGCAGCTTGGGGACAGTAATAGATTCACCCCTCCACTTT. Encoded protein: CASSLGTVIDSPLHF.

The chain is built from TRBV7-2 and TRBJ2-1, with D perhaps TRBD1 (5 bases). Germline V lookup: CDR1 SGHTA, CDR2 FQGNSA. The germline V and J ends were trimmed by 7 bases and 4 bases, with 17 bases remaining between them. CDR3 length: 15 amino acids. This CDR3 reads CASTKDVAGYNEQFF. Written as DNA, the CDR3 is TGTGCCAGCACCAAAGATGTGGCAGGGTACAATGAGCAGTTCTTC.